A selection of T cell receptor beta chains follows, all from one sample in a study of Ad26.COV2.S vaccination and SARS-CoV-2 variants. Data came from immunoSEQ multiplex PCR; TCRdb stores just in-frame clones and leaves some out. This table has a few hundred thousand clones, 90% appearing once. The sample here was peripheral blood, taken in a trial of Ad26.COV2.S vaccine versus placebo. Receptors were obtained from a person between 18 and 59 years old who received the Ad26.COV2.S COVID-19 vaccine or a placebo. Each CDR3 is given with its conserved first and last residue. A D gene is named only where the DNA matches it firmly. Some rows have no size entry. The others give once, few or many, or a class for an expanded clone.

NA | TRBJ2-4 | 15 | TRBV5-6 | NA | TGTGCCAGCAGCTTTAACAGGGATCCCAAAAACATTCAGTACTTC | CASSFNRDPKNIQYF
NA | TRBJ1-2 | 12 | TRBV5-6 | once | TGTGCCTCATCGGGCCCGCGGTATGGCTACACCTTC | CASSGPRYGYTF
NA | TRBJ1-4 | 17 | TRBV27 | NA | TGTGCCAGCAGTTTATCGGACCCGGGGCCGCGGAGTGAAAAACTGTTTTTT | CASSLSDPGPRSEKLFF
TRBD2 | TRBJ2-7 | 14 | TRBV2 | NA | TGTGCCAGCAGTGAGGGACTAGCCCCCGACGAGCAGTACTTC | CASSEGLAPDEQYF
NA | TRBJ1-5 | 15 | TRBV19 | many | TGTGCCAGTAGTCGACAAACAGGAGGCAATCAGCCCCAGCATTTT | CASSRQTGGNQPQHF
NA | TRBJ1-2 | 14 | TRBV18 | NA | TGTGCCAGCTCACCGGGGGACACGGGGTATGGCTACACCTTC | CASSPGDTGYGYTF
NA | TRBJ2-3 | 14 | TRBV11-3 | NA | TGTGCCAGCAGCTTAGGGGCCAGCACAGATACGCAGTATTTT | CASSLGASTDTQYF
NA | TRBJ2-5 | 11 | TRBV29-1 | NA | TGCAGCGTTGAAGACCCGACAGGACAGTACTTC | CSVEDPTGQYF
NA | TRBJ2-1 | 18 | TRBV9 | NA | TGTGCCAGCAGCGTAGGACGTGGTGGGAGGGGGCAGCACAATGAGCAGTTCTTC | CASSVGRGGRGQHNEQFF
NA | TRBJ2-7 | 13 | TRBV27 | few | TGTGCCAGCAGGAGTCTCGACGGGGCCGAGCAGTACTTC | CASRSLDGAEQYF
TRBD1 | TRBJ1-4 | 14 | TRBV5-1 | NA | TGCGCCAGCAGCTCGGTGTCAGGGGGCGAGGAACTGTTTTTT | CASSSVSGGEELFF
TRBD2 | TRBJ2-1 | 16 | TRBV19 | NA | TGTGCCAGTAGACCCCGCGGCGGGAGGGGGTACAATGAGCAGTTCTTC | CASRPRGGRGYNEQFF
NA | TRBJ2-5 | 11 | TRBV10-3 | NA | TGTGCCGTACCGGGCCAAGAGACCCAGTACTTC | CAVPGQETQYF
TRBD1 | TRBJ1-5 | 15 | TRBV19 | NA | TGTGCCAGTAGTATTCTGGGACAGACGAATCAGCCCCAGCATTTT | CASSILGQTNQPQHF
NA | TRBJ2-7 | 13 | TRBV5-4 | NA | TGTGCCAGCAGCTACGGAGTTTCCTACGAGCAGTACTTC | CASSYGVSYEQYF
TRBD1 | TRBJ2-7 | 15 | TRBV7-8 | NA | TGTGCCAGCAGCTTAGCGACAGGGAGCTCCTACGAGCAGTACTTC | CASSLATGSSYEQYF
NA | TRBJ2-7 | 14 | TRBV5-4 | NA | TGTGCCAGCAGCTTCCGGGAGAGGACCTACGAGCAGTACTTC | CASSFRERTYEQYF
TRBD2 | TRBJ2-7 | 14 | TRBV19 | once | TGTGCCAGTAGTCCGTCCGGGACTACCTACGAGCAGTACTTC | CASSPSGTTYEQYF
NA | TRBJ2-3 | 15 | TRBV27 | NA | TGTGCCAGCAGTTTGGTTTGGGTCCAGGGAGATACGCAGTATTTT | CASSLVWVQGDTQYF
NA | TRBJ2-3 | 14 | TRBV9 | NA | TGTGCCAGCAGCGTAGGTGGGACCGCAGATACGCAGTATTTT | CASSVGGTADTQYF
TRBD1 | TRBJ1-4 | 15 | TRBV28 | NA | TGTGCCAGCAGCCGAACAGGGGGAATTAATGAAAAACTGTTTTTT | CASSRTGGINEKLFF
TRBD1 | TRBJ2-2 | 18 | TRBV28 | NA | TGTGCCAGCACCAGGGGGCGCAGGTTCGGTTCGTCTACCGGGGAGCTGTTTTTT | CASTRGRRFGSSTGELFF
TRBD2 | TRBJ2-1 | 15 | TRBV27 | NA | TGTGCCAGCGGCCTGAGCGGGAGTCTTTACAATGAGCAGTTCTTC | CASGLSGSLYNEQFF
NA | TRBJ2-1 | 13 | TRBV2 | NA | TGTGCCACCCTGCCCGCCGGGGCCAATGAGCAGTTCTTC | CATLPAGANEQFF
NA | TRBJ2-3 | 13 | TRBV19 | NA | TGTGCCAGTTCGGCAGGGGCGGCAGATACGCAGTATTTT | CASSAGAADTQYF
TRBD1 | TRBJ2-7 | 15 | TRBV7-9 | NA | TGTGCCAGCAGCACCGGGACAGAACCCCCTTACGAGCAGTACTTC | CASSTGTEPPYEQYF
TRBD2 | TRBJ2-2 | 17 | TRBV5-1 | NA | TGCGCCAGCAGCTTGGCAAGCGGGACTCTAAACACCGGGGAGCTGTTTTTT | CASSLASGTLNTGELFF
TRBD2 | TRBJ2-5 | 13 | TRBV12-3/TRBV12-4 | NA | TGTGCCAGCAGTGTGGGAGGGACGGAGACCCAGTACTTC | CASSVGGTETQYF
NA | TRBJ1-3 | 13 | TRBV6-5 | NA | TGTGCCAGCAGCCCGACGGCTGGAAACACCATATATTTT | CASSPTAGNTIYF
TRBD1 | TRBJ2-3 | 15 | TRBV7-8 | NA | TGTGCCAGCAGGCAGGACAGGACTAGCACAGATACGCAGTATTTT | CASRQDRTSTDTQYF
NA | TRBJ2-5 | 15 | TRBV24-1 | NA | TGTGCCACCAGTGATGGTGGCGGTACCCAAGAGACCCAGTACTTC | CATSDGGGTQETQYF
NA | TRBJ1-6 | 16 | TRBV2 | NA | TGTGCCAGCAGTGAGGTGTCCGCCCCCAATAATTCACCCCTCCACTTT | CASSEVSAPNNSPLHF
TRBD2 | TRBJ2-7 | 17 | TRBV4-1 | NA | TGCGCCAGCAGCCAACCCCTAGCGGGGTCAAGCTCCTACGAGCAGTACTTC | CASSQPLAGSSSYEQYF
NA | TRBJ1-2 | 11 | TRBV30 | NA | TGTGCCTGGAGTTGGGGGAGTGACTACACCTTC | CAWSWGSDYTF
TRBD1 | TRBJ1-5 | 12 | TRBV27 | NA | TGTGCCAGCGGACAGGGAGGTCAGCCCCAGCATTTT | CASGQGGQPQHF
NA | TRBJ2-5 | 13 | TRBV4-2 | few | TGTGCCAGCAGCCAAGCAGTAAAAGAGACCCAGTACTTC | CASSQAVKETQYF
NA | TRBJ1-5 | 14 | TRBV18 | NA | TGTGCCAGCTCACCACGGACGCTAGCGGGCCCCCAGCATTTT | CASSPRTLAGPQHF
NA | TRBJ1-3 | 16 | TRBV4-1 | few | TGCGCCAGCAGCCCTCGGGACGGCAACTCTGGAAACACCATATATTTT | CASSPRDGNSGNTIYF
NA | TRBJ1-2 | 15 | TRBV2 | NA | TGTGCCAGCAGTGGATTCTTGGGGGCTTTCTATGGCTACACCTTC | CASSGFLGAFYGYTF
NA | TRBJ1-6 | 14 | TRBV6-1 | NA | TGTGCCAGCAGTGAACAGCCCTCGGATTCACCCCTCCACTTT | CASSEQPSDSPLHF
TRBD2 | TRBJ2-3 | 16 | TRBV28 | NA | TGTGCCAGCAGTTTCGACGGACTAGCAGGGAAGGATACGCAGTATTTT | CASSFDGLAGKDTQYF
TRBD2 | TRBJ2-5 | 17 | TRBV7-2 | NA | TGTGCCAGCAGCTTAGTACTAGCGGGAGCCCCGTTTGAGACCCAGTACTTC | CASSLVLAGAPFETQYF
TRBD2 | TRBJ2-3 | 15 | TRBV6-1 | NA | TGTGCCAGCAGTGAACAGACTAGCGGGGGAGATACGCAGTATTTT | CASSEQTSGGDTQYF
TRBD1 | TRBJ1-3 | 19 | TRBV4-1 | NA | TGCGCCAGCAGCCAAGAGGGGATGGGACAGAGGGTATCCGGAAACACCATATATTTT | CASSQEGMGQRVSGNTIYF
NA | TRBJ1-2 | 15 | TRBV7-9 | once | TGTGCCAGCAGCTTAGTTGGGATCACTAACTATGGCTACACCTTC | CASSLVGITNYGYTF
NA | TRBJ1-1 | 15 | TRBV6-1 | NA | TGTGCCAGCAGTGAAGTACCGCCTCCGGACACTGAAGCTTTCTTT | CASSEVPPPDTEAFF
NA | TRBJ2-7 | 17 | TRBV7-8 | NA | TGTGCCAGCAGCTTACAGGTGGGCGGGACGGGAGCCTACGAGCAGTACTTC | CASSLQVGGTGAYEQYF
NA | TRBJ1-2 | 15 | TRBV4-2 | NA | TGTGCCAGCAGCCAGCCGGGACTGCTGAACTATGGCTACACCTTC | CASSQPGLLNYGYTF